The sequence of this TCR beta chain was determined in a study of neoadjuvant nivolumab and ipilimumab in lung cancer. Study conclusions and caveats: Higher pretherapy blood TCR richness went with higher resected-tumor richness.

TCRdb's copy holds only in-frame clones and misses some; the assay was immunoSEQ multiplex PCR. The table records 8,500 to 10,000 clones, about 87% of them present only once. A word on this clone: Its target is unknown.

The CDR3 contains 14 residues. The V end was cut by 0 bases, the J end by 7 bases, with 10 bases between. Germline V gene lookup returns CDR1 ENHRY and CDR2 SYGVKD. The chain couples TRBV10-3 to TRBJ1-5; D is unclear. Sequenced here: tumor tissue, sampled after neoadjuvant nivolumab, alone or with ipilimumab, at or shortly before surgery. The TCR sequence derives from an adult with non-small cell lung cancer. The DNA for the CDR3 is TGTGCCATCAGTGAGTCGAGGGCGGACCAGCCCCAGCATTTT. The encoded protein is CAISESRADQPQHF.